This T cell receptor (beta chain) was sequenced for a study of siplizumab effects on memory and regulatory T cells. General study points: The drug siplizumab significantly decreased the alloreactive sequences that could be traced to unstimulated CD4+ memory cells. There was no confirmation of the suppressive function of proliferating Tregs from siplizumab cultures.

Worth noting for this clone: As yet, its antigen is unknown.

TCR templates, 80,000 to 100,000 per sample, were assayed. Here immunoSEQ multiplex PCR was the method, and the copy in TCRdb shows in-frame clones only, minus some. The sample carries 100,000 or so clones, around 90% recorded once. V was trimmed by 5 bases and J by 5 bases, leaving 10 bases between them. Germline V gives CDR1 SQVTM, CDR2 ANQGSEA. The CDR3 totals 12 residues. The source of this sequence is a human donor in good health. This rearrangement joins TRBV29-1 to TRBJ2-1; D gene unclear. Source material: non-Treg CD4+ T cells sorted from blood. CDR3 protein: CSVRVVDNEQFF. The CDR3 DNA follows: TGCAGCGTTCGGGTAGTCGACAATGAGCAGTTCTTC.